This T cell receptor (beta chain) stems from a study of blood T cell repertoires in COVID-19. Looking at the study overall: Researchers got acute and convalescent COVID-19 samples from the United States, Italy and Spain. Sources were T cells, B-cell-depleted T cells, or PBMCs; the material itself was cDNA or gDNA.

Participants were aged 18 to 89 years, lived in around 25 US areas, and enrolled virtually. Cohorts were assigned according to the clinical history that participants reported. Sequenced by immunoSEQ multiplex PCR; TCRdb stores in-frame clones only, minus some. The sample has about 250,000 clones; 85% to 90% are singletons. The J segment lost 5 bases and the V segment lost 0 bases, leaving 3 bases of the junction unmatched. This CDR3 spans 15 amino acids. The germline CDR1 and CDR2 sequences are SGHRS and YFSETQ. The sequencing sample was made of PBMCs or T cells enriched from blood (not recorded which). The chain is built from TRBV5-1 and TRBJ2-1; 9 positions agree with TRBD2. The TCR comes from a woman in her late teens or twenties who had recovered from COVID-19. The CDR3 sequence: CASSLGGGAHNEQFF. The CDR3, as DNA: TGCGCCAGCAGCTTGGGCGGGGGGGCCCACAATGAGCAGTTCTTC.